Shown below are 20 T cell receptor beta chains from a single sample sequenced in a study of blood T cell repertoires in COVID-19 (dated by TCRdb to the early 2020s). The library came from the immunoSEQ multiplex PCR assay. TCRdb obtained this table from immuneACCESS and retained in-frame rearrangements with V and J assigned. These tables miss some clones; where compared with another copy, unresolved V genes account for less than half of the shortfall, and the remainder is unexplained. For this sample the table gives 120,000 to 150,000 clones, of which roughly 84% were detected only once. About 4% of the sample goes to the ten largest clones. The sequenced sample was PBMCs or T cells enriched from blood (not recorded which). These receptors came from a man aged 50 to 59 in a cohort exposed to, infected with or recovered from COVID-19 (not recorded which).

The rearrangement links TRBV6-5 to TRBJ1-4, with D perhaps matching TRBD1 (5 bases). V lost 9 bases and J lost 8, with 19 bases in between. The CDR3 length is 14 residues. Germline CDR1 MNHEY, CDR2 SVGAGI. CDR3 DNA: TGTGCCAGTGTTGAAGGACCAGGGCCAGAAAAACTGTTTTTT. It encodes CASVEGPGPEKLFF.

This chain links TRBV6-5 with TRBJ1-3; possibly TRBD1 for D (6 bases). Germline V gene lookup returns CDR1 MNHEY and CDR2 SVGAGI. V was pared by 6 bases and J by 2 bases, with 14 bases between. This CDR3 spans 15 amino acids. In DNA, the CDR3 is TGTGCCAGCAGACCGGGACAAGGGCCTGGAAACACCATATATTTT. It yields the protein CASRPGQGPGNTIYF.

The rearrangement joins TRBV28 to TRBJ2-1; 10 nucleotides match TRBD2. V was pared by 3 bases and J by 7 bases, with 9 bases of the junction left unmatched. CDR1 is MDHEN and CDR2 is SYDVKM in the germline V gene. The CDR3 sequence is 16 residues long. CDR3 DNA sequence: TGTGCCAGCAGTTTGGGGGTGACTAGCGGGTTTAATGAGCAGTTCTTC. Its translation: CASSLGVTSGFNEQFF.

V gene TRBV9 combines with J gene TRBJ1-4; 11 nucleotides line up with TRBD1. The CDR3 totals 15 residues. Germline V gene sequence: CDR1 SGDLS, CDR2 YYNGEE. With 3 bases clipped from V and 7 bases from J, the junction kept 5 bases outside the gene matches. Here the CDR3 reads CASSGGQGAREKLFF. The CDR3 DNA follows: TGTGCCAGCAGCGGAGGACAGGGGGCGCGTGAAAAACTGTTTTTT.

The chain has TRBV2 and TRBJ2-3; a possible D gene is TRBD1 (5 bases). The germline gives CDR1 SNHLY, CDR2 FYNNEI. V shed 0 bases and J shed 8 bases, with 6 bases lying between them. The CDR3 sequence is 12 residues long. The CDR3 is CASSEAQGTQYF. The CDR3 DNA reads as TGTGCCAGCAGTGAAGCGCAGGGTACGCAGTATTTT.

V gene TRBV6-5 combines with J gene TRBJ2-3; 7 bases agree with TRBD1. Per the germline V gene, CDR1 is MNHEY and CDR2 is SVGAGI. V shed 2 bases and J 6 bases; nucleotides not matched to a gene: 2. This CDR3 region has 13 residues. The CDR3 DNA reads as TGTGCCAGCAGTTACCCACAGGGGGATACGCAGTATTTT. Translating it yields CASSYPQGDTQYF.

This chain uses TRBV27 with TRBJ2-5; D unresolved. V was cut by 0 bases and J by 0 bases, with 8 bases left in between. Germline lookup yields CDR1 MNHEY and CDR2 SMNVEV (reference sequence). The CDR3 totals 15 residues. The CDR3 DNA reads TGTGCCAGCAGTTTATCGTGGGCAGACCAAGAGACCCAGTACTTC. Its translation is CASSLSWADQETQYF.

The rearrangement uses TRBV5-4 and TRBJ2-3, with TRBD2 matching over 8 bases. Germline V gene lookup returns CDR1 SGHNT and CDR2 YYREEE (reference sequence). There are 15 residues in the CDR3. After removal of 2 bases from V and 4 bases from J, the junction contained 6 bases not matched to a gene. CDR3 residues: CASSFGGGRADTQYF. In DNA, the CDR3 is TGTGCCAGCAGCTTCGGGGGGGGCCGAGCAGATACGCAGTATTTT.

This chain joins TRBV7-9 and TRBJ2-5; tentatively, D is TRBD1 (6 bases). The CDR3 totals 12 residues. Per germline, CDR1 SEHNR and CDR2 FQNEAQ (reference sequence). Trimming stripped 6 bases from V and 5 bases from J, with 10 bases between. CDR3 nucleotides: TGTGCCAGCAGTCCTCAGGGGGAGACCCAGTACTTC. It translates to CASSPQGETQYF.

In this sample, this clone turned up once. The chain uses TRBV19 and TRBJ2-3, with D perhaps matching TRBD1 (6 bases). The CDR3 loop spans 14 amino acids. Trimming removed 6 bases at V and 2 bases at J, with 12 bases between. Germline CDR1 and CDR2: LNHDA and SQIVND (reference sequence). The CDR3: CASSPKGDTDTQYF. CDR3 DNA: TGTGCCAGTAGCCCTAAGGGGGACACAGATACGCAGTATTTT.

This clone has just a few counts. The V and J genes are TRBV18 and TRBJ2-3; 7 bases map to TRBD1. This CDR3 has 14 residues. Trimming at V came to 3 bases and at J to 5 bases, leaving 5 bases not matched to a gene. Germline V CDR1 and CDR2: KGHSH, LQKENI. CDR3 nucleotide sequence: TGTGCCAGCTCACCGACAGGGACGGTAGATACGCAGTATTTT. This sequence encodes CASSPTGTVDTQYF.

This chain joins TRBV6-6 and TRBJ1-2; 9 nucleotides agree with TRBD1. The CDR3 is 15 residues long. Germline loops: CDR1 MNHNY, CDR2 SVGAGI (reference sequence). Germline trimming cut 5 bases from V and 4 bases from J; bases unmatched to any gene: 8. The CDR3 coding sequence is TGTGCCAGCAGTCGTCCGGGACAGGGACTCTATGGCTACACCTTC. Translated, it gives CASSRPGQGLYGYTF.

The chain joins TRBV24-1 to TRBJ2-1; 9 bases align to TRBD2. The CDR3 sequence is 16 residues long. The J segment lost 4 bases and the V segment lost 4 bases, leaving 7 bases of the junction unmatched. CDR1 is KGHDR, CDR2 SFDVKD, per germline. The CDR3: CATSERTSGWYNEQFF. CDR3 nucleotides: TGTGCCACCAGTGAACGAACTAGCGGGTGGTACAATGAGCAGTTCTTC.

The CDR3 nucleotides are TGCGCCAGCAGCCAAGAAAAGTCAGCGGAGATCTCCTACAATGAGCAGTTCTTC. This translates into CASSQEKSAEISYNEQFF. The rearrangement joins TRBV4-1 to TRBJ2-1; D is possibly TRBD2 (5 bases). V lost 0 bases, J lost 0 bases, and 15 bases lay in between. Germline-derived CDR1 and CDR2 are MGHRA and YSYEKL. CDR3 length: 18 amino acids.

The genes are TRBV2 and TRBJ2-7; 10 nucleotides agree with TRBD1. V was pared by 0 bases and J by 7 bases, with 6 bases of the junction left unmatched. From germline, CDR1 is SNHLY and CDR2 FYNNEI. The CDR3 is 15 residues long. The CDR3 sequence is CASSEAGTGVWEQYF. The CDR3 bases are TGTGCCAGCAGTGAAGCAGGGACAGGGGTTTGGGAGCAGTACTTC.

This clone was found a few times. The CDR3 sequence is CASSPQGEGSPLHF. CDR3 DNA: TGTGCCAGCTCACCACAGGGAGAGGGATCACCCCTCCACTTT. This chain links TRBV18 with TRBJ1-6; D is unresolved. Germline values: CDR1 KGHSH, CDR2 LQKENI. V dropped 1 base and J dropped 10 bases, with 11 bases sitting between them. The CDR3 length is 14 residues. Full variable domain (rest looked up from reference TRBV18 and TRBJ1-6): NAGVMQNPRHLVRRRGQEARLRCSPMKGHSHVYWYRQLPEEGLKFMVYLQKENIIDESGMPKERFSAEFPKEGPSILRIQQVVRGDSAAYFCASSPQGEGSPLHFGNGTRLTVT.

This clone has only a few counts. The chain employs TRBV9 and TRBJ1-1; possible D gene TRBD1, 6 bases. The CDR3 runs 17 residues. CDR1 and CDR2 (germline): SGDLS, YYNGEE. The V end lost 4 bases, the J end lost 5 bases, and 24 bases lay between the germline ends. The CDR3 sequence: CASSTRTATGGYTEAFF. Here the CDR3 DNA reads TGTGCCAGCAGCACCCGGACAGCCACGGGCGGGTATACTGAAGCTTTCTTT.

This sequence joins TRBV30 and TRBJ2-5; 8 bases align to TRBD1. Trimming cost V 5 bases and J 6 bases; bases outside gene matches: 14. The CDR3 covers 15 residues. Germline assignment: CDR1 GTSNPN and CDR2 SVGIG (reference sequence). CDR3 sequence: CAWVTKGTGGKTQYF. The CDR3, as DNA: TGTGCCTGGGTTACCAAAGGGACAGGCGGAAAGACCCAGTACTTC.

V and J are TRBV6-5 and TRBJ1-1; no definite D call. CDR1 and CDR2 (germline): MNHEY, SVGAGI. This CDR3 contains 15 residues. V lost 7 bases and J lost 3, with 18 bases in between. The CDR3: CASTPAGTVHTEAFF. The CDR3 DNA follows: TGTGCCAGCACCCCGGCGGGCACGGTACACACTGAAGCTTTCTTT.

The gene calls are TRBV6-5 and TRBJ1-2; D is perhaps TRBD1 (6 bases). Germline CDR1 is MNHEY and CDR2 is SVGAGI. V shed 4 bases and J shed 8 bases, with 11 bases lying between them. The CDR3 runs 12 residues. The CDR3 loop reads CASSSPGEGYTF. The DNA for the CDR3 is TGTGCCAGCAGTTCCCCAGGGGAGGGCTACACCTTC.